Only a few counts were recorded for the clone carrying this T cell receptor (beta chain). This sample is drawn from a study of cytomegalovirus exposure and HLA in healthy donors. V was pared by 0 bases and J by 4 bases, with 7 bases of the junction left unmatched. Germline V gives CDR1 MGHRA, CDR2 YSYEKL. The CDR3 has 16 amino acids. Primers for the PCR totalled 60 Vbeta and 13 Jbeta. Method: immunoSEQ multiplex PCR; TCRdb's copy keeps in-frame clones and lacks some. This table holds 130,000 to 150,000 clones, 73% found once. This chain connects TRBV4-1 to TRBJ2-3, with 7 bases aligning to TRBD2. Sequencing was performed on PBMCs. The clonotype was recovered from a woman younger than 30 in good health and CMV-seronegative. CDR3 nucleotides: TGCGCCAGCAGCCAAGACCAAGCGGGAAGTTCAGATACGCAGTATTTT. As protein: CASSQDQAGSSDTQYF.